The next 22 T cell receptor beta chains were all read from a single sample in a study of T cell responses to AZD1222 COVID-19 vaccine. TCRdb keeps only in-frame clones here, not all; method: immunoSEQ multiplex PCR. In the table there are about 150,000 clones, 75% to 95% of which are singletons. Sequences were derived from peripheral blood, sampled 28 days after the second AZD1222 dose. The receptors were sampled from an adult who received the AZD1222 COVID-19 vaccine.

The rearrangement uses TRBV19 and TRBJ1-5; perhaps TRBD1 as D (5 bases). Germline V gene data show CDR1 as LNHDA and CDR2 as SQIVND (reference sequence). V lost 5 bases to trimming and J lost 5 bases, with 13 bases between them. CDR3 length equals 14 residues. CDR3 protein: CASSLREIHQPQHF. Here the CDR3 DNA reads TGTGCCAGTAGTCTCAGGGAAATACATCAGCCCCAGCATTTT.

The genes are TRBV3-1 (or the pseudogene TRBV3-2) and TRBJ2-5; D remains ambiguous. With 4 bases removed from V and 4 bases from J, the gap between germline ends came to 7 bases. CDR1 and CDR2 from the germline V gene are LGHDT and YNNKEL (reference sequence). The CDR3 sequence is 12 residues long. CDR3 residues: CASSPLTETQYF. The CDR3, as DNA: TGTGCCAGCAGCCCCCTCACAGAGACCCAGTACTTC.

The rearrangement links TRBV5-4 to TRBJ1-2; 9 bases align to TRBD1. The CDR3 runs to 15 residues. The V and J ends lost 9 bases and 6 bases, in that order; junction bases with no gene match: 15. CDR1 SGHNT and CDR2 YYREEE come from the germline V gene (reference sequence). CDR3 nucleotides: TGTGCCACCAATTTACAGGGGGCTATGGTCCATGGCTACACCTTC. Translated: CATNLQGAMVHGYTF.

The chain links TRBV19 to TRBJ1-2; 8 bases match TRBD1. Germline CDR1 reads LNHDA; CDR2 reads SQIVND (reference sequence). The V gene end was trimmed by 7 bases and the J gene end by 5 bases; junction bases not matched to a gene: 9. CDR3 length: 14 amino acids. CDR3 sequence reads: CASTPTGADYGYTF. The CDR3 DNA reads as TGTGCCAGTACTCCGACAGGGGCAGATTATGGCTACACCTTC.

The chain carries TRBV19 and TRBJ2-5; 11 bases map to TRBD2. There are 14 residues in the CDR3. V shed 6 bases and J 3 bases; nucleotides not matched to a gene: 3. CDR1 and CDR2 from the germline V gene are LNHDA and SQIVND (reference sequence). The CDR3 here is CASSLLAGEETQYF. DNA for the CDR3: TGTGCCAGTAGCTTACTAGCGGGAGAAGAGACCCAGTACTTC.

This chain links TRBV4-1 with TRBJ2-2, with D perhaps TRBD1 or TRBD2 (6 bases each). There are 16 residues in the CDR3. Per germline, CDR1 MGHRA and CDR2 YSYEKL. The V and J ends lost 4 bases and 4 bases respectively, with 16 bases between them. The CDR3 bases are TGCGCCAGCAGCCCCTCTTGGGGGGCGGGCACCGGGGAGCTGTTTTTT. Translated: CASSPSWGAGTGELFF.

The chain uses TRBV11-2 and TRBJ1-2; D ambiguous. The CDR3 sequence is 13 residues long. V lost 5 bases and J lost 8, with 15 bases in between. From germline, CDR1 is SGHAT and CDR2 FQNNGV. In DNA, the CDR3 is TGTGCCAGCAGCCCACAGAGGGCCAAGGGCTACACCTTC. Protein product: CASSPQRAKGYTF. Combining the CDR3 with reference TRBV11-2 and TRBJ1-2 gives the whole variable domain EAGVAQSPRYKIIEKRQSVAFWCNPISGHATLYWYQQILGQGPKLLIQFQNNGVVDDSQLPKDRFSAERLKGVDSTLKIQPAKLEDSAVYLCASSPQRAKGYTFGSGTRLTVV.

The rearrangement uses TRBV3-1 (or the pseudogene TRBV3-2) and TRBJ2-1, with 11 bases fitting TRBD2. V gave up 0 bases and J gave up 7 bases; unmatched junction bases: 5. CDR1 LGHDT and CDR2 YNNKEL come from the germline V gene (reference sequence). This CDR3 comprises 16 residues. Here the CDR3 reads CASSQEPSGRYNEQFF. In nucleotides, the CDR3 is TGTGCCAGCAGCCAAGAACCTAGCGGGAGGTATAATGAGCAGTTCTTC.

DNA of the CDR3: TGTGCCAGCAGCCCAATGGCTGAAGCTTTCTTT. Amino acids: CASSPMAEAFF. The rearrangement uses TRBV11-2 and TRBJ1-1; D remains ambiguous. CDR1 is SGHAT, CDR2 FQNNGV, per germline. The CDR3 extends over 11 amino acids. With 5 bases removed from V and 6 bases from J, the gap between germline ends came to 7 bases.

This clone was detected only a few times. The rearrangement joins TRBV19 to TRBJ1-1; no clear D. The CDR3 length is 14 residues. Trimming stripped 5 bases from V and 1 base from J, with 11 bases between. CDR1 LNHDA and CDR2 SQIVND come from the germline V gene (reference sequence). The CDR3: CASSWRVENTEAFF. The CDR3 nucleotides are TGTGCCAGTAGTTGGAGGGTCGAGAACACTGAAGCTTTCTTT.

The chain carries TRBV7-2 and TRBJ1-2; 8 bases fit TRBD1. Germline V gene data show CDR1 as SGHTA and CDR2 as FQGNSA. V shed 0 bases and J 4 bases; nucleotides not matched to a gene: 4. The CDR3 consists of 15 residues. The CDR3 nucleotides read TGTGCCAGCAGCTTAGCGAAGGGGACAGGCTATGGCTACACCTTC. It codes for CASSLAKGTGYGYTF.

This clone appeared once. The genes are TRBV5-1 and TRBJ1-4, with TRBD1 matching 7 bases. Unmatched junction bases numbered 9, after V lost 0 bases and J lost 7 bases. The V gene's germline CDR1 is SGHRS and CDR2 YFSETQ. CDR3 size: 16 residues. The CDR3 sequence: CASSLGQGNSGEKLFF. In DNA, the CDR3 is TGCGCCAGCAGCTTGGGACAGGGTAATTCGGGTGAAAAACTGTTTTTT. Based on the CDR3 plus reference TRBV5-1 and TRBJ1-4, the full variable domain is KAGVTQTPRYLIKTRGQQVTLSCSPISGHRSVSWYQQTPGQGLQFLFEYFSETQRNKGNFPGRFSGRQFSNSRSEMNVSTLELGDSALYLCASSLGQGNSGEKLFFGSGTQLSVL.

This chain joins TRBV5-1 and TRBJ2-7; TRBD1 matches at 9 bases. CDR3 length: 17 residues. The germline CDR1 and CDR2 sequences are SGHRS and YFSETQ. Trimming cost V 4 bases and J 2 bases; bases outside gene matches: 13. As DNA, the CDR3 is TGCGCCAGCAGCCCCCTTGGACAGGGGTCGGCGCCCTACGAGCAGTACTTC. This translates into CASSPLGQGSAPYEQYF.

The V and J genes are TRBV2 and TRBJ1-5; D is possibly TRBD1 (6 bases). Germline V gene data show CDR1 as SNHLY and CDR2 as FYNNEI. The CDR3 contains 15 residues. V was shortened by 6 bases and J by 3 bases, with 15 bases between the two germline ends. The CDR3 here is CASRPDRQANQPQHF. In nucleotides, the CDR3 is TGTGCCAGCAGGCCGGACCGACAGGCCAATCAGCCCCAGCATTTT.

The chain uses TRBV7-2 and TRBJ2-3, with D possibly matching TRBD2 (5 bases). This CDR3 is built from 15 residues. With 2 bases removed from V and 6 bases from J, the gap between germline ends came to 15 bases. CDR1 SGHTA and CDR2 FQGNSA come from the germline V gene. CDR3 loop: CASSLRGLGPDTQYF. The CDR3 coding sequence is TGTGCCAGCAGCTTACGAGGGCTAGGGCCCGATACGCAGTATTTT.

In this sample, this clone turned up a few times. This chain links TRBV6-1 with TRBJ1-5; D uncertain. Germline V gene sequence: CDR1 MNHNS, CDR2 SASEGT. This CDR3 has 13 residues. Trimming cost V 0 bases and J 4 bases, with 4 bases left between them. CDR3 in amino acids: CASSEAENQPQHF. The CDR3 DNA reads as TGTGCCAGCAGTGAAGCCGAGAATCAGCCCCAGCATTTT.

This rearrangement joins TRBV20-1 to TRBJ2-7, with a tentative D call TRBD1 (5 bases). V gave up 5 bases and J gave up 3 bases, with 5 bases separating them. Germline lookup yields CDR1 DFQATT and CDR2 SNEGSKA (reference sequence). CDR3 length: 10 residues. The CDR3 is CSAGHYEQYF. The DNA for the CDR3 is TGCAGTGCTGGACACTACGAGCAGTACTTC.

This chain links TRBV11-2 with TRBJ1-2; D remains ambiguous. Looked up from germline, CDR1 is SGHAT and CDR2 is FQNNGV. The CDR3 sequence is 15 residues long. The V and J ends lost 4 bases and 0 bases respectively, with 12 bases between them. CDR3 nucleotides: TGTGCCAGCAGCTCTCTACAGCTGACTAACTATGGCTACACCTTC. This gives the protein CASSSLQLTNYGYTF.

This clone has a single count. The rearrangement uses TRBV11-2 and TRBJ1-1, with a possible D match to TRBD1 (5 bases). CDR1 and CDR2 from the germline V gene are SGHAT and FQNNGV. The ends were cut back, 1 base at V and 4 bases at J, with 10 bases in the middle. This CDR3 contains 14 residues. CDR3 residues: CASSLGGAFTEAFF. The CDR3 DNA is TGTGCCAGCAGCTTAGGGGGCGCGTTCACTGAAGCTTTCTTT.

V usage is TRBV11-2 and J usage is TRBJ2-3, with a weak D call TRBD1 (6 bases). The CDR3 runs 18 residues. Germline V gene data show CDR1 as SGHAT and CDR2 as FQNNGV. V dropped 5 bases and J dropped 0 bases, with 21 bases sitting between them. The CDR3 nucleotides read TGTGCCAGCAGCCCGCCACCAGGTAGCAGGGGAAGCACAGATACGCAGTATTTT. The encoded protein is CASSPPPGSRGSTDTQYF. Full variable domain (missing parts from reference TRBV11-2 and TRBJ2-3): EAGVAQSPRYKIIEKRQSVAFWCNPISGHATLYWYQQILGQGPKLLIQFQNNGVVDDSQLPKDRFSAERLKGVDSTLKIQPAKLEDSAVYLCASSPPPGSRGSTDTQYFGPGTRLTVL.

The CDR3 sequence: CASSESGQATNYNEQFF. The CDR3 region has the DNA TGCGCCAGCAGTGAGTCTGGTCAGGCGACCAACTACAATGAGCAGTTCTTC. The chain joins TRBV10-2 to TRBJ2-1; D not certain. CDR1 and CDR2 (germline): WSHSY, SAAADI. The CDR3 is 17 residues long. Deletions cut 0 bases from V and 3 bases from J, with 15 bases between.

CDR3 nucleotides: TGTGCTAGTGGTTTGGCGAATTCACCCCTCCACTTT. Translated: CASGLANSPLHF. The chain uses TRBV12-5 and TRBJ1-6; D is unresolved. This CDR3 contains 12 residues. The V gene lost 1 base and the J gene lost 7 bases, with 2 bases spanning the gap. The germline CDR1 and CDR2 sequences are LGHNT and FRNRAP.